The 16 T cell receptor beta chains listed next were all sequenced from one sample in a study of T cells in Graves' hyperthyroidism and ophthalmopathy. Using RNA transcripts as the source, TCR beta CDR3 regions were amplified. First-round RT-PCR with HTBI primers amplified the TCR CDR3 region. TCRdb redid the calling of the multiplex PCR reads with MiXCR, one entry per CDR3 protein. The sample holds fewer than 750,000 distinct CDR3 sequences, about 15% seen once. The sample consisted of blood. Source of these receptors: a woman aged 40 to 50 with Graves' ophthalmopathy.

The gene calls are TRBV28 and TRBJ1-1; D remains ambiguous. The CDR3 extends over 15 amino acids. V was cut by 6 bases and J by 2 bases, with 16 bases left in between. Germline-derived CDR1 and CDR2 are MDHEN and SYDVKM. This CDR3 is CASSPRRFGNTEAFF. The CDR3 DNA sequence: TGTGCCAGCAGCCCCCGACGGTTTGGAAACACTGAAGCTTTCTTT.

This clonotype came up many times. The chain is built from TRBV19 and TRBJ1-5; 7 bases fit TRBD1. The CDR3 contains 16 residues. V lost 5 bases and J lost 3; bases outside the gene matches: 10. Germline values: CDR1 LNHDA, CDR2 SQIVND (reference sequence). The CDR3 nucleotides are TGTGCCAGTAGTGCCGACAGGGAAGGGAACAATCAGCCCCAGCATTTT. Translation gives CASSADREGNNQPQHF. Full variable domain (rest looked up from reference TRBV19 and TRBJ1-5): DGGITQSPKYLFRKEGQNVTLSCEQNLNHDAMYWYRQDPGQGLRLIYYSQIVNDFQKGDIAEGYSVSREKKESFPLTVTSAQKNPTAFYLCASSADREGNNQPQHFGDGTRLSIL.

This CDR3 is CSAQTGGPGNTIYF. The CDR3 DNA follows: TGCAGTGCTCAGACCGGGGGTCCTGGAAACACCATATATTTT. The V call is TRBV20-1, the J call TRBJ1-3; D is possibly TRBD1 (5 bases). CDR3 length equals 14 residues. The germline V gene has CDR1 DFQATT and CDR2 SNEGSKA (reference sequence). Trimming left V 5 bases short and J 2 bases short, with 13 bases between.

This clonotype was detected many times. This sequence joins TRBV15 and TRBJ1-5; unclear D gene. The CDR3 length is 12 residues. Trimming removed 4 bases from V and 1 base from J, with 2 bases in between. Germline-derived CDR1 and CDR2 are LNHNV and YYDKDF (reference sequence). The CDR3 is CATSKSNQPQHF. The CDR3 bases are TGTGCCACCAGCAAGAGCAATCAGCCCCAGCATTTT.

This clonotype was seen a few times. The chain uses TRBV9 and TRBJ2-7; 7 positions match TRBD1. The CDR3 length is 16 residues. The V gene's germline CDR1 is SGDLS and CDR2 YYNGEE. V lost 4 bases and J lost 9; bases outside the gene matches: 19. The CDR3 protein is CASSPLSGTDFFGQYF. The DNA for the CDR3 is TGTGCCAGCAGCCCCTTATCCGGGACAGATTTTTTTGGGCAGTACTTC. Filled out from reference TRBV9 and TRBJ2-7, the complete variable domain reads DSGVTQTPKHLITATGQRVTLRCSPRSGDLSVYWYQQSLDQGLQFLIQYYNGEERAKGNILERFSAQQFPDLHSELNLSSLELGDSALYFCASSPLSGTDFFGQYFGPGTRLTVT.

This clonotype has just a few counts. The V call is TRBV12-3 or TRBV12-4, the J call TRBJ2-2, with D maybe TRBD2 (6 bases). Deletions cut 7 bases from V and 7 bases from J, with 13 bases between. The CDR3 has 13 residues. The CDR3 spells CASIYGDFGELFF. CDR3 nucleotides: TGTGCCAGCATTTATGGGGACTTCGGGGAGCTGTTTTTT.

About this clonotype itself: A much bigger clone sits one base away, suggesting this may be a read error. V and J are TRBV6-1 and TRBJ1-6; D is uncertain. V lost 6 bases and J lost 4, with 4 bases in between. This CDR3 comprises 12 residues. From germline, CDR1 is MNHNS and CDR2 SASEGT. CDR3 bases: TGTGCCAGCAGCCAATATAATTCACCCCTCCACTTT. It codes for CASSQYNSPLHF.

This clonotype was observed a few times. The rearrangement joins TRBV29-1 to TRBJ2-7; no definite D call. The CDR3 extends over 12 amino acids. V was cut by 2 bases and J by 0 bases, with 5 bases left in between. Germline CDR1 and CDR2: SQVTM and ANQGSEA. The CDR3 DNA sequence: TGCAGCGTTGAACACAGCTCCTACGAGCAGTACTTC. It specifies CSVEHSSYEQYF.

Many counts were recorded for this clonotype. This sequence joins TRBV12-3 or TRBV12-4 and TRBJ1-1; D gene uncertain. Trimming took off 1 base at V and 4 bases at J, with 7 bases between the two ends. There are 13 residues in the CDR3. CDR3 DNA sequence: TGTGCCAGCAGTTTAGTCCTACCCACTGAAGCTTTCTTT. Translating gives CASSLVLPTEAFF.

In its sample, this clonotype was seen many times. The CDR3 region is CASSQGNGYTF. The CDR3 DNA reads TGTGCCAGCAGCCAGGGGAATGGCTACACCTTC. The V gene is TRBV6-2 or TRBV6-3, the J gene TRBJ1-2; D possibly corresponds to TRBD1 (6 bases). From germline, CDR1 is MNHEY and CDR2 SVGEGT. The ends were cut back, 6 bases at V and 6 bases at J, with 8 bases in the middle. The CDR3 has 11 residues.

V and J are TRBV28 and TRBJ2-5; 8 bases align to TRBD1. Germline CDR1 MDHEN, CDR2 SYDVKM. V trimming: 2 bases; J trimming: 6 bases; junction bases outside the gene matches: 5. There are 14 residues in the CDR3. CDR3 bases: TGTGCCAGCAGTTTACCCGACAGGGGAAAGACCCAGTACTTC. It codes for CASSLPDRGKTQYF.

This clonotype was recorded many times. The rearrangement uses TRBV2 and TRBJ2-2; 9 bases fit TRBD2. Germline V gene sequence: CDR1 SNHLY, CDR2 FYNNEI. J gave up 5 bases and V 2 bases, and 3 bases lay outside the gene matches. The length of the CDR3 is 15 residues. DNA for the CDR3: TGTGCCAGCAGTGAATTGCTAGCGGGGACCGGGGAGCTGTTTTTT. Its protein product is CASSELLAGTGELFF.

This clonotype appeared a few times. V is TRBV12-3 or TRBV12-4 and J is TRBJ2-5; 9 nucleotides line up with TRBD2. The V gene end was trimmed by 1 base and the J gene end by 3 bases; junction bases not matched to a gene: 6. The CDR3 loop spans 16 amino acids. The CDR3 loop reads CASSLELAGEEETQYF. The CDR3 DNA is TGTGCCAGCAGTTTAGAATTAGCGGGAGAGGAAGAGACCCAGTACTTC.

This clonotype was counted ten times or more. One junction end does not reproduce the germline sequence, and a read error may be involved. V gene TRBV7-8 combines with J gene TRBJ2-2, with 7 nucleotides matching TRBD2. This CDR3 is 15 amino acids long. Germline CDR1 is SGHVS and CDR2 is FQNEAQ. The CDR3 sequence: CASSLLGGNAGELFF. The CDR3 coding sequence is TGTGCCAGCAGCTTATTGGGGGGGAACGCCGGGGAGCTGTTTTTT. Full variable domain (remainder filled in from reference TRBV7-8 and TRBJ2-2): GAGVSQSPRYKVAKRGQDVALRCDPISGHVSLFWYQQALGQGPEFLTYFQNEAQLDKSGLPSDRFFAERPEGSVSTLKIQRTQQEDSAVYLCASSLLGGNAGELFFGEGSRLTVL.

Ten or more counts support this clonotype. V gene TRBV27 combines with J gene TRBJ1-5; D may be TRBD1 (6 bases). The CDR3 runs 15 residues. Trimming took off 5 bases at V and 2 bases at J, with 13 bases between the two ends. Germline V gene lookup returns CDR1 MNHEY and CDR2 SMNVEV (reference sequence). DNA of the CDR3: TGTGCCAGCAGTATAACAGGGTTCGGCAATCAGCCCCAGCATTTT. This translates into CASSITGFGNQPQHF.

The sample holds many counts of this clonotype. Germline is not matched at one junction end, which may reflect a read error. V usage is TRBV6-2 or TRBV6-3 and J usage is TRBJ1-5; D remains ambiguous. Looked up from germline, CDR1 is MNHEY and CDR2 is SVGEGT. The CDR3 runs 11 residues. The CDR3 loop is CATQTRQSQHF. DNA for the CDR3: TGTGCCACCCAGACCCGTCAGTCCCAGCATTTT.